This TCR beta chain stems from a study of early T cells in non-severe SARS-CoV-2 infection (dated by TCRdb to about 2021). Broadly, across the study: Because TCR sequencing relied on bulk RNA taken from unsorted whole blood, pairing of alpha and beta chains was not possible.

The study was a case-control design nested within a healthcare worker cohort in London, UK, with weekly nasopharyngeal swab PCR tests and blood sampling. Between 23 and 31 March 2020, the week of the UK lockdown, healthcare workers were enrolled and then followed up weekly for as long as 16 weeks. Findings and caveats that apply to the study as a whole: VDJdb matching was skewed toward anti-spike CD8 responses, so virus-specific expansions were likely underestimated and private and CD4 specificities were missed.

A few counts support this clonotype. This receptor's antigen is unknown. The junction departs from germline at one end; a sequencing error may be responsible. In the germline V gene, CDR1 corresponds to SQVTM and CDR2 to ANQGSEA. Spanning cysteine to phenylalanine, the CDR3 consists of 10 amino acids. The sequence is cut down to CDR3 DNA, 30 bases in frame from base 1. The library was built by means of 5' RACE. The sequencing machine was a NextSeq 500. To correct for sequencing error and PCR bias, the TCR library protocol tagged individual cDNA molecules with unique molecular identifiers. Both TCR alpha and beta chains were sequenced, and tight co-correlation was observed between alpha and beta sequence abundances in each sample. The original pipeline was this. Decombinator V4 was used to annotate TCR sequences for V gene, J gene and CDR3. Expanded TCRs were defined as changing significantly between any two time points under a Poisson model with p below 0.0001. TCR abundances were normalised to the total number of TCRs sequenced per sample and expressed as counts per million. MAIT TCRs were defined by TRAV1-2 paired with TRAJ12, TRAJ20 or TRAJ33, and iNKT TCRs by TRAV10 paired with TRAJ18. A search of VDJdb, accessed on 1 November 2021, was run for TCRs annotated to CMV, EBV and SARS-CoV-2, with TCRs annotated for multiple antigens excluded. TCRdb trimmed the raw reads at Q25, called clones with MiXCR and kept productive beta chains. Merged by CDR3 protein, the rows form single entries marked with the most common genes and DNA. In this record, the V and J calls reflect TCRdb's handling and not the investigators' own analysis. In all, the sample holds under 85,000 distinct CDR3 sequences, and roughly a tenth of those were seen once. Less than 6.5% of the sample is in the top ten clones.

The rearranged chain carries TRBV29-1 and TRBJ1-1, with no reliable assignment of the D segment. This receptor was identified in an adult who was a healthcare worker with PCR-confirmed SARS-CoV-2 infection or an uninfected control (not recorded which). The sample consisted of whole blood. In nucleotide form, the sequence is TGCAGCGTACTGAATACTGAAGCTTTCTTT. The encoded protein is CSVLNTEAFF.